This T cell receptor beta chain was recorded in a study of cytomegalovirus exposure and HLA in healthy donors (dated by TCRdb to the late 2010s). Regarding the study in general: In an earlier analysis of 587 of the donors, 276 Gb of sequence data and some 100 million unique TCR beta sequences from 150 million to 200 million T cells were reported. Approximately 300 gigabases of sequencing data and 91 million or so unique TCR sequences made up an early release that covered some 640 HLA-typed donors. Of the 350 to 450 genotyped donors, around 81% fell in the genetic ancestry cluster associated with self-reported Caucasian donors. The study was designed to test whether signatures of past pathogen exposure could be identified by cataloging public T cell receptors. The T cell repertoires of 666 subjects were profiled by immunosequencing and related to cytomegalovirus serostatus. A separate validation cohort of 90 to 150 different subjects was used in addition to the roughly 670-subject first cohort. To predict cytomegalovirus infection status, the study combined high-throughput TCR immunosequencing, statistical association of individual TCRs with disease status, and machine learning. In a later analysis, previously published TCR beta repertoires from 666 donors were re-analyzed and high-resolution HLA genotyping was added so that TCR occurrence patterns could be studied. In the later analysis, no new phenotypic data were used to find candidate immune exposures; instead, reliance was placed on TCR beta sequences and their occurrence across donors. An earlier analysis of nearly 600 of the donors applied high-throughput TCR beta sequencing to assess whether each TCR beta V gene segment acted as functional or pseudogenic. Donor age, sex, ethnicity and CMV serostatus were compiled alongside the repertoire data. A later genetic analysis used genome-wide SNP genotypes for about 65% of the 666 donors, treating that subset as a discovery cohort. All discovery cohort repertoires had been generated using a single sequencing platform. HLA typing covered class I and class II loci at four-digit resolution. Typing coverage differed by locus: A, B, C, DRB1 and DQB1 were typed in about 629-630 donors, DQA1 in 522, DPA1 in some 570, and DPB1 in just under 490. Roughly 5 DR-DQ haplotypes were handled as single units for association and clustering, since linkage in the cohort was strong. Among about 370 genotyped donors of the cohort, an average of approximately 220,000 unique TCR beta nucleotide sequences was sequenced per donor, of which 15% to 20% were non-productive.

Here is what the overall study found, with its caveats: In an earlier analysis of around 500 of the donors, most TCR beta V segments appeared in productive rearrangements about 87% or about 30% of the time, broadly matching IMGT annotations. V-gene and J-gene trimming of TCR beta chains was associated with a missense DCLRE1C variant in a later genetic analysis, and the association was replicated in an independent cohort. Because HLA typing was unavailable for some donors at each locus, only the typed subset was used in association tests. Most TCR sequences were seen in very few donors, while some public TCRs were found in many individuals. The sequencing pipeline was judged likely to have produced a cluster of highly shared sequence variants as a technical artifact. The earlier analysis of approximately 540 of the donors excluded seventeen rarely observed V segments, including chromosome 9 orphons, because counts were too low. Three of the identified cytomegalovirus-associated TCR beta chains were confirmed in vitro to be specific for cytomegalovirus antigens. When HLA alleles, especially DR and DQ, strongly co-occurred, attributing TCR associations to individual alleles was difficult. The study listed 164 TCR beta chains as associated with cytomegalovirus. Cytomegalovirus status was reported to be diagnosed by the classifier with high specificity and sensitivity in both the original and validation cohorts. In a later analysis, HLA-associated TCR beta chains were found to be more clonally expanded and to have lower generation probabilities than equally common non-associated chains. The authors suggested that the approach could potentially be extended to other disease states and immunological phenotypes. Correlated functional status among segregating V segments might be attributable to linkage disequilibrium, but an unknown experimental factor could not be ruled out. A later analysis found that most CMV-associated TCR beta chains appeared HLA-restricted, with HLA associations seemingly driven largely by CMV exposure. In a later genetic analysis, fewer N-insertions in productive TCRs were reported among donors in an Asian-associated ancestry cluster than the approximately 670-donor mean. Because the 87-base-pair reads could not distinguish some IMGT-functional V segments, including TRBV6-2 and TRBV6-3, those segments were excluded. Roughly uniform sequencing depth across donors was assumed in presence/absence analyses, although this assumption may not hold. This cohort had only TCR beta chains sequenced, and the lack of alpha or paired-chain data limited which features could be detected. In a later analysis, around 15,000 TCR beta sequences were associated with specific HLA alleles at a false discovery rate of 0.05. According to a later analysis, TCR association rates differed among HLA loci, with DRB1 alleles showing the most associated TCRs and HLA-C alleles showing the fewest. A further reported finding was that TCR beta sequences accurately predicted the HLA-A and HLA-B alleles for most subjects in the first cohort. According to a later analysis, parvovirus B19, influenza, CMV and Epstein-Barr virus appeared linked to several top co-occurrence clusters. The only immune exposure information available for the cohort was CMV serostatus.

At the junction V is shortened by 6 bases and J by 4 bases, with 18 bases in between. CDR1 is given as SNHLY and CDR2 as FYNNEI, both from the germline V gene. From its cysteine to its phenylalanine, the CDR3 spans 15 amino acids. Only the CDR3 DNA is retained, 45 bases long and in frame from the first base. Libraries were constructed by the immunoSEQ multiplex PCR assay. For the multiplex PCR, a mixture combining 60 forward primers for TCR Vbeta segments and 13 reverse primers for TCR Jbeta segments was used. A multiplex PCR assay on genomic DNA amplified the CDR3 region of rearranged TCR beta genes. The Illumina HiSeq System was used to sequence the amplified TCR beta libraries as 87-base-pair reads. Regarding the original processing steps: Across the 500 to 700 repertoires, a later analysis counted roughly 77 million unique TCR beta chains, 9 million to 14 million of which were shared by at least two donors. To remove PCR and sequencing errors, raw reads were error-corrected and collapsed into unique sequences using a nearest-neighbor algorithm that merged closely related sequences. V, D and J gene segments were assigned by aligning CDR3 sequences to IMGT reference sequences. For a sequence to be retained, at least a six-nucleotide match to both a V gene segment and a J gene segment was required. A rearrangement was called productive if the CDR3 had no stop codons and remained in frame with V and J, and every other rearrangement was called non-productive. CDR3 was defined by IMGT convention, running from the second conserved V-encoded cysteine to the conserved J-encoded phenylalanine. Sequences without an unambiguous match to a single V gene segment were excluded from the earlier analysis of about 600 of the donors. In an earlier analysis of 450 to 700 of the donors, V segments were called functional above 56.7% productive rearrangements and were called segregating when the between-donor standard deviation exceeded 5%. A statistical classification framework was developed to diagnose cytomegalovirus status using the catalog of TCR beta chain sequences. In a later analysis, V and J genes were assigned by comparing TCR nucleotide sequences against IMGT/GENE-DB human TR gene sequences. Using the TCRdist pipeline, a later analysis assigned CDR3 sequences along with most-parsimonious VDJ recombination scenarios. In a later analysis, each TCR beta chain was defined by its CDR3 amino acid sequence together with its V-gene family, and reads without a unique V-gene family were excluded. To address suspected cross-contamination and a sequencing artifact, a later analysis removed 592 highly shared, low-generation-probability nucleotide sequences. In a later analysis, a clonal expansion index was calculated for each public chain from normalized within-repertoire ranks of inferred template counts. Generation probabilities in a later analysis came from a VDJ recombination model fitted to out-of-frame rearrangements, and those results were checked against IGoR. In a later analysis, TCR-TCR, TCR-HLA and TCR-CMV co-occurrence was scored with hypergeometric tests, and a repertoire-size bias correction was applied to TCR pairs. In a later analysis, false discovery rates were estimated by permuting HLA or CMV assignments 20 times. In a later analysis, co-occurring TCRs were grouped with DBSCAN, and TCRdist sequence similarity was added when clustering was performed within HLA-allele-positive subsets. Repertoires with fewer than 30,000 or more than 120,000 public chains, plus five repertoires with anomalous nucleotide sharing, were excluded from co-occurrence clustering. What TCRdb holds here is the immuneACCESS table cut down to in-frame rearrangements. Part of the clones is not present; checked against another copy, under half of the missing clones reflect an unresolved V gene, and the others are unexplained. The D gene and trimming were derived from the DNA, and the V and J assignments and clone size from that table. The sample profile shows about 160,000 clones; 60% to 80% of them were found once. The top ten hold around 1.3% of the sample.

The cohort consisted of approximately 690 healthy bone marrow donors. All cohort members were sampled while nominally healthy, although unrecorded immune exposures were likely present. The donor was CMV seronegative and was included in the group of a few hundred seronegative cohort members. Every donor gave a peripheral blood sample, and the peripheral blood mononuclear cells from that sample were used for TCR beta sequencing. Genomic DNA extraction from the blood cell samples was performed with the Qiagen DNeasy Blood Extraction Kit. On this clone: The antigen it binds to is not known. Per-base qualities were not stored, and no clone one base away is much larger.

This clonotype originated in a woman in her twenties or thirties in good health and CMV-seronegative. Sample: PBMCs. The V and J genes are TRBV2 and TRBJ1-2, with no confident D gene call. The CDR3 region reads CASRPNRKKSYGYTF. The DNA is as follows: TGTGCCAGCAGACCAAACAGAAAGAAAAGCTATGGCTACACCTTC.